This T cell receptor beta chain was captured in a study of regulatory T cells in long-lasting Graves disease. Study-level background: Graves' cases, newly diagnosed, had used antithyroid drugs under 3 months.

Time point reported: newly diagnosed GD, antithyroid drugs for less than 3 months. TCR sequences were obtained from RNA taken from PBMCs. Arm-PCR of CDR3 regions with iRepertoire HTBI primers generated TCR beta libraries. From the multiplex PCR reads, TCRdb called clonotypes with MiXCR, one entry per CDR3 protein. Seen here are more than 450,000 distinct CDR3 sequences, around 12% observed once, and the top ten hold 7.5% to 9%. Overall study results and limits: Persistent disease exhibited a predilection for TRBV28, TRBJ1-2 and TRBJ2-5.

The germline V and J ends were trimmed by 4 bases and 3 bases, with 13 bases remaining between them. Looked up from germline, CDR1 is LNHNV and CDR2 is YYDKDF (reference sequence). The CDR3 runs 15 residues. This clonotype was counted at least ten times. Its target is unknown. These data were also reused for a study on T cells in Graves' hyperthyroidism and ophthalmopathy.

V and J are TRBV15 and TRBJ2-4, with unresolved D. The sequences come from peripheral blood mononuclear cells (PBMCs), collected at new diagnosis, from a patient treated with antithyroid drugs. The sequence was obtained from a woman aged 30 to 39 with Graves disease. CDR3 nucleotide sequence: TGTGCCACCAGCAAAGGATCTGTAGGCAAAAACATTCAGTACTTC. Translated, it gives CATSKGSVGKNIQYF.